This T cell receptor (beta chain) was obtained from a study of blood T cell repertoires in COVID-19. About the research overall: The analysed material was cDNA or gDNA that came from T cells, B-cell-depleted T cells, or PBMCs.

The data were produced by immunoSEQ multiplex PCR, yet TCRdb's version contains in-frame clones alone and is incomplete. Seen here are 180,000 or so clones, roughly 86% observed once, and the top ten hold about 0.95%. V shed 0 bases, J shed 1 base, and the junction held 3 bases outside the gene matches. Germline lookup yields CDR1 SGDLS and CDR2 YYNGEE. The CDR3 contains 16 residues. What was sequenced was peripheral blood. This chain joins TRBV9 and TRBJ2-1, with 8 bases that match TRBD1. The clonotype comes from a man younger than 35 with acute or convalescent COVID-19. The CDR3 DNA sequence: TGTGCCAGCAGCGTAGGAGGGACAGGTTCCTACAATGAGCAGTTCTTC. Translation gives CASSVGGTGSYNEQFF.